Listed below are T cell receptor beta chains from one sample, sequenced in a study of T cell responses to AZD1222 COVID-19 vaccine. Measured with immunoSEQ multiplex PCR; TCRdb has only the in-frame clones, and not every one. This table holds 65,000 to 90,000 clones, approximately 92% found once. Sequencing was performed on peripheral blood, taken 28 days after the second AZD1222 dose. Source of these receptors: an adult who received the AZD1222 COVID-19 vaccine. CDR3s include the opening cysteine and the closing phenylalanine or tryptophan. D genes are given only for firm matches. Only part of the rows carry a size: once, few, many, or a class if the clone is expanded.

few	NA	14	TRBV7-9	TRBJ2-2	TGTGCCAGCAGCTTGGGCCTATCCCGCGGGGAGCTGTTTTTT	CASSLGLSRGELFF
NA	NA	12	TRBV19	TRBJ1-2	TGTGCCAGTAGCTTGGGGGGCAATGGCTACACCTTC	CASSLGGNGYTF
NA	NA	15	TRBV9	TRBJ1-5	TGTGCCAGCAGCGTGGGTGACAGTAGCAATCAGCCCCAGCATTTT	CASSVGDSSNQPQHF
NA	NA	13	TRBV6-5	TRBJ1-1	TGTGCCACACGACGTGGTGTTATGGCTGAAGCTTTCTTT	CATRRGVMAEAFF
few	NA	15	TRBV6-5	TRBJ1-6	TGTGCCAGCAGTTACGATAGCTCCTATAATTCACCCCTCCACTTT	CASSYDSSYNSPLHF
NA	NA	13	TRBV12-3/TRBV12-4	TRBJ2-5	TGTGCCAGCAGTTTGGCGGTACAAGAGACCCAGTACTTC	CASSLAVQETQYF
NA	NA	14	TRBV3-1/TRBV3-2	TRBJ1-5	TGTGCCAGCAGCCCCGACAATAGCAATCAGCCCCAGCATTTT	CASSPDNSNQPQHF
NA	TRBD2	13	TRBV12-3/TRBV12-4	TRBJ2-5	TGTGCCAGCAGTTCTAGCGGGAGCCAGACCCAGTACTTC	CASSSSGSQTQYF
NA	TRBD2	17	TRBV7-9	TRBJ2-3	TGTGCCAGCAGCAAGGGACTAGCGGGAACTAGCACAGATACGCAGTATTTT	CASSKGLAGTSTDTQYF
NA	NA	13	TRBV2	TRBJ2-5	TGTGCCAGCACCTTCCCGGGGCAAGAGACCCAGTACTTC	CASTFPGQETQYF